Sequencing of this T cell receptor beta chain was carried out in a study of Ad26.COV2.S vaccination and SARS-CoV-2 variants. Across the study: Donor allocation was to the COV1001 Ad26.COV2.S trial arm. In the study, Ad26.COV2.S was injected intramuscularly once, or twice 56 days apart.

Findings and limits, study-wide: Breadth of non-spike TCRs did not differ between vaccinees and placebo recipients.

Clones were sequenced by immunoSEQ multiplex PCR, and TCRdb holds only the in-frame ones, with some missing. The table has 300,000 to 400,000 clones, 85% to 90% seen once; the top ten hold roughly 1.9%. A few counts support this clone. What it recognizes is unknown. Treatment of the sample: about 20 received Ad26.COV2.S at low or high dose, single or two shots; 5 received placebo; per-sample allocation not given. The samples date from day 63 after the first vaccine or placebo injection. Immunization relied on an Ad26 vector, which expressed Wuhan-strain SARS-CoV-2 spike. The CDR3 has 13 residues. The V and J ends lost 4 bases and 2 bases respectively, with 11 bases between them. Per the germline V gene, CDR1 is GTSNPN and CDR2 is SVGIG (reference sequence).

The J gene is TRBJ1-2, the V gene TRBV30; D remains ambiguous. The specimen was peripheral blood, collected in a trial of Ad26.COV2.S vaccine versus placebo. This receptor was taken from a person aged 18 to 59 who received the Ad26.COV2.S COVID-19 vaccine or a placebo. CDR3 residues: CAWTERGNYGYTF. The CDR3 DNA is TGTGCCTGGACTGAACGCGGGAACTATGGCTACACCTTC.